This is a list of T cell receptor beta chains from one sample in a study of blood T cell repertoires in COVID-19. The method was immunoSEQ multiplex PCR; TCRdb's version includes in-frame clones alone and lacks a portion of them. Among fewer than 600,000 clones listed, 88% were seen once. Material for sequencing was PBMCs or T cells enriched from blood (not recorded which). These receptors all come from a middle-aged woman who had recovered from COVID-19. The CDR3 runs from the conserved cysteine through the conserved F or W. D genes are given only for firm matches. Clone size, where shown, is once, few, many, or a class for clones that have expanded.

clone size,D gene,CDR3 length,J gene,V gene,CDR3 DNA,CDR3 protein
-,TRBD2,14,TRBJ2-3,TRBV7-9,TGTGCCAGCAGAGATGGGACTAGTCCCGATACGCAGTATTTT,CASRDGTSPDTQYF
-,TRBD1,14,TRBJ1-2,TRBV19,TGTGCCAGTCGCACGCAACAGGGGTACTATGGCTACACCTTC,CASRTQQGYYGYTF
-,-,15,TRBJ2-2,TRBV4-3,TGCGCCAGCAGCCAAGCGGGGAACGTTGGCGGGGAGCTGTTTTTT,CASSQAGNVGGELFF
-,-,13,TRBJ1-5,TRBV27,TGTGCCAGCAGTTTGCAGGGTCGCCAGCCCCAGCATTTT,CASSLQGRQPQHF
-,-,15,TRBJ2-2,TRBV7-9,TGTGCCAGCAGCGCCAGGGGTTCCCTCCTGAGGGAGCTGTTTTTT,CASSARGSLLRELFF
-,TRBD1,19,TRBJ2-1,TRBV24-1,TGTGCCACCAGTGACCCCGTACCGGGACAGGGGGCCGGCTACAATGAGCAGTTCTTC,CATSDPVPGQGAGYNEQFF
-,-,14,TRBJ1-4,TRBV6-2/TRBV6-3,TGTGCCAGCAGTTGGACAGCAACTAATGAAAAACTGTTTTTT,CASSWTATNEKLFF
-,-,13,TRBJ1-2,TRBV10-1,TGCGCCAGCAGCCTCACTAGGGAGTATGGCTACACCTTC,CASSLTREYGYTF
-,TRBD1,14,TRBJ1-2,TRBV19,TGTGCCAGTAGTACCCGGGACAGGGAGGCTGGCTACACCTTC,CASSTRDREAGYTF
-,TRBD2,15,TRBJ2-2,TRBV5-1,TGCGCCAGCAGCGACGGGACTAGCTTTGGCGGGGAGCTGTTTTTT,CASSDGTSFGGELFF
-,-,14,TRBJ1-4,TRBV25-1,TGTGCCAGCAGGGACATCGCAACTAATGAAAAACTGTTTTTT,CASRDIATNEKLFF
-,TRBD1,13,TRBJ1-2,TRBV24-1,TGTGCCACCAGTGATCTTCCAGGGGGCGGCTACACCTTC,CATSDLPGGGYTF
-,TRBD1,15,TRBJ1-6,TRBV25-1,TGTGCCAGCAGTGGGTGGGACAGAAGTAATTCACCCCTCCACTTT,CASSGWDRSNSPLHF
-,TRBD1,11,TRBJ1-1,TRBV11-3,TGTGCCAGCAGCAGGACAGGAGAAGCTTTCTTT,CASSRTGEAFF
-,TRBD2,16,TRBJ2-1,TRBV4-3,TGCGCCAGCAGCCAAGAGAGCGGGAGGGCCTACAATGAGCAGTTCTTC,CASSQESGRAYNEQFF
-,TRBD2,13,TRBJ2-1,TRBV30,TGTGCCTGGAGCTCCGGGACTAGGAATGAGCAGTTCTTC,CAWSSGTRNEQFF
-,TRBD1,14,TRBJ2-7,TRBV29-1,TGCAGCGCCCTAACCCCCGACAGGGGCCACGAGCAGTACTTC,CSALTPDRGHEQYF
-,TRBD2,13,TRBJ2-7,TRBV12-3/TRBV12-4,TGTGCCAGCAGTGAACCTAGCGGGGGCGAGCAGTACTTC,CASSEPSGGEQYF
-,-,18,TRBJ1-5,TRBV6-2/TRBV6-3,TGTGCCAGCAGCCAAAATAAGCCGGGGCGGGGAGGCAATCAGCCCCAGCATTTT,CASSQNKPGRGGNQPQHF
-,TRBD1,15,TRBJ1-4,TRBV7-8,TGTGCCAGCAGCCCACACAGGGGGCAGGGTGAAAAACTGTTTTTT,CASSPHRGQGEKLFF
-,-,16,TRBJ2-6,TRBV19,TGTGCCAGTAGTATCTCGGGGTCCTCTGGGGCCAACGTCCTGACTTTC,CASSISGSSGANVLTF
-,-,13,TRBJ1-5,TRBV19,TGTGCCAGTAGTATGACAGAGAATCAGCCCCAGCATTTT,CASSMTENQPQHF
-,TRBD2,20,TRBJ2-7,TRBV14,TGTGCCAGCAGCCAAGAATACGCCCCTAGCGGGAGGTTAAGCTCCTACGAGCAGTACTTC,CASSQEYAPSGRLSSYEQYF
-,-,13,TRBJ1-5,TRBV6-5,TGTGCCAGCACCCGGGAGGGCAATCAGCCCCAGCATTTT,CASTREGNQPQHF
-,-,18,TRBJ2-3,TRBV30,TGTGCCTGGAGTATCAAGACAGGCGGAGGCCTTCACACAGATACGCAGTATTTT,CAWSIKTGGGLHTDTQYF
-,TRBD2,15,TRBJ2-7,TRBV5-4,TGTGCCAGCAGTTCAAGCGGGAGGGCCGAGTACGAGCAGTACTTC,CASSSSGRAEYEQYF
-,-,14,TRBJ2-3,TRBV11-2,TGTGCCAGCAGCCTCGGACAGAGCACAGATACGCAGTATTTT,CASSLGQSTDTQYF
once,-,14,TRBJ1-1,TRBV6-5,TGTGCCACCATAGGACAGACCGCCTTTTGGGAAGCTTTCTTT,CATIGQTAFWEAFF
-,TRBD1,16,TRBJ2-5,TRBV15,TGTGCCACCAGCAGAGACCGGACAGGGGGCGAGGAGACCCAGTACTTC,CATSRDRTGGEETQYF
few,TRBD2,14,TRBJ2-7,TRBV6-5,TGTGCCAGCAGTCTAGCGGGGATTTCCTACGAGCAGTACTTC,CASSLAGISYEQYF
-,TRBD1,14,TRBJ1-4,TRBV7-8,TGTGCCAGCAGCAAAGGGACAGGGGACGAAAAACTGTTTTTT,CASSKGTGDEKLFF
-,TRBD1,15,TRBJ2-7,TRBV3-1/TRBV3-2,TGTGCCAGCAGCCAAGGGGCACAGGGGTCGGGCGAGCAGTACTTC,CASSQGAQGSGEQYF
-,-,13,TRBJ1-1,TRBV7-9,TGTGCCAGCAGCTTAAATCGGGAAGCTGAAGCTTTCTTT,CASSLNREAEAFF
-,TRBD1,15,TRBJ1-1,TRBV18,TGTGCCAGCTCACCAAACAGGGGGCCTTACACTGAAGCTTTCTTT,CASSPNRGPYTEAFF
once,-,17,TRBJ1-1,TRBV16,TGTGCCAGCAGCCAATGGTGGGGGGAGGGCCTGAACACTGAAGCTTTCTTT,CASSQWWGEGLNTEAFF
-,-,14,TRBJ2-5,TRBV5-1,TGCGCCAGCAGCTTGAAATACGGGAAAGAGACCCAGTACTTC,CASSLKYGKETQYF
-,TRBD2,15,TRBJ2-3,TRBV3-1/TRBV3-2,TGTGCCAGCAGCCAAGGGGTAGCGGGGACAGATACGCAGTATTTT,CASSQGVAGTDTQYF
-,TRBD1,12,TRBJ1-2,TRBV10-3,TGTGCCATTCTAACAGGGGGCAATGGCTACACCTTC,CAILTGGNGYTF
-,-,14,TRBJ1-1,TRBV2,TGTGCCAGCAGCGCAGGTCGGCAGGGTACTGAAGCTTTCTTT,CASSAGRQGTEAFF
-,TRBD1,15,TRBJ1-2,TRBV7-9,TGTGCCAGCCCTCGGTCCGGGGACAGGGGGAGAGGCTACACCTTC,CASPRSGDRGRGYTF
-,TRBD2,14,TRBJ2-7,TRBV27,TGTGCCAGCAGTTTATTGCTTAGCGGGGGCGAGCAGTACTTC,CASSLLLSGGEQYF
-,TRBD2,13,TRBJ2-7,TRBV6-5,TGTGCCAGCAGGTTAGCGGGAGGCTACGAGCAGTACTTC,CASRLAGGYEQYF
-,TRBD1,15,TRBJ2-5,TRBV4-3,TGCGCCAGCAGCCAAGACAGGGGGCGAGAAGAGACCCAGTACTTC,CASSQDRGREETQYF
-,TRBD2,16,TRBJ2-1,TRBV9,TGTGCCAGCAGCGTACTCGCTAGCGGGCACTACAATGAGCAGTTCTTC,CASSVLASGHYNEQFF
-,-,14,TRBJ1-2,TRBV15,TGTGCCACCAGCAGAGATGTCGGTACCTATGGCTACACCTTC,CATSRDVGTYGYTF
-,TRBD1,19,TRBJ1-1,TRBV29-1,TGCAGCGTTGATCGGATCGGATCCGGGACAGAAAGAGTGAACACTGAAGCTTTCTTT,CSVDRIGSGTERVNTEAFF
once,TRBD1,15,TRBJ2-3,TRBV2,TGTGCCAGCAGTTGGGACAGGGGTATCGGAGATACGCAGTATTTT,CASSWDRGIGDTQYF
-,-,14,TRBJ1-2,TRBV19,TGTGCCAGTAACACCAGGGCGAGTTACTATGGCTACACCTTC,CASNTRASYYGYTF